These T cell receptor beta chains were read from a single sample in a study of OX40 agonist ivuxolimab in advanced cancers. The method was immunoSEQ multiplex PCR; TCRdb's version includes in-frame clones alone and lacks a portion of them. The data show over 75,000 clones, 92% seen once. This material consisted of CD4+ or CD8+ T cells sorted from blood, taken in a trial of the OX40 agonist ivuxolimab. The receptors originated from an adult with an advanced solid tumor such as melanoma, head and neck, liver or kidney cancer. CDR3s include the opening cysteine and the closing phenylalanine or tryptophan.

v_call cdr3_aa
TRBV5-1 CASSFPGTNTGELFF
TRBV2 CASSEGRNYGYTF
TRBV5-1 CASSLLAGAATDTQYF
TRBV28 CASTPGQQNTEAFF
TRBV6-6 CASSRQGSYGYTF
TRBV6-5 CATRDLVPEAFF
TRBV5-1 CASSSTENYGYTF
TRBV5-1 CASTETAMNTEAFF
TRBV6-6 CASSSGWTQPQHF
TRBV28 CASSHPGTRGYTF
TRBV19 CASSIEYQETQYF
TRBV2 CASMGLAADTQYF
TRBV29-1 CSVEGRRQFF
TRBV5-1 CASSLRQGGIYEQYF
TRBV11-3 CASSYTDTQYF
TRBV2 CASRDYVIPPVF
TRBV2 CASSDRTGRIGELFF
TRBV19 CASRGYNEQFF
TRBV28 CASSLKREQYF
TRBV5-1 CASSPDSPSDSYEQYF
TRBV11-2 CASSPLRENTEAFF
TRBV6-4 CASSENTGPSETQYF
TRBV2 CASSRTGVNTGELFF
TRBV7-2 CASSLWQGINIQYF